This note documents a single T cell receptor (beta chain) sequence. Antigen unknown. These data originate in a study of identical twins. Study-wide results and caveats: The study reached conclusions through statistical analysis that was cross-sectional, not following the same donors.

MiXCR, run by TCRdb on the 5' RACE reads, gives a single entry per CDR3 protein. This sample has approximately 550,000 distinct CDR3 sequences, with more than 20% found just once. With 1 base clipped from V and 3 bases from J, the junction kept 3 bases outside the gene matches. The CDR3 loop spans 14 amino acids. The germline CDR1 and CDR2 sequences are LGHDT and YNNKEL (reference sequence). In addition, the sample was reused for a study of yellow fever vaccine responses in identical twins.

This clonotype was sampled from a woman under 30 in good health. The chain joins TRBV3-1 to TRBJ2-7; TRBD1 matches at 7 bases. The specimen sequenced was CD4+ T cells sorted from blood. CDR3 DNA sequence: TGTGCCAGCAGCCAAGCTTCAGGGGGCTACGAGCAGTACTTC. Protein product: CASSQASGGYEQYF.